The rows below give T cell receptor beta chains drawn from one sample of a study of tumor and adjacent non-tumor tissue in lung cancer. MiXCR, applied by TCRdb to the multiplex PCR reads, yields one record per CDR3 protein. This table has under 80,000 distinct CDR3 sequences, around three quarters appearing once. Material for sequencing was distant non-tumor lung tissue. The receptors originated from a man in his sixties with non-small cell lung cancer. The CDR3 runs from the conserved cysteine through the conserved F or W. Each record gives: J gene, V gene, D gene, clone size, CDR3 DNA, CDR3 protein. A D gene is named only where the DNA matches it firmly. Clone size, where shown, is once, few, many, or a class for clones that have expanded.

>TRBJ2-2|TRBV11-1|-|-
TGTGCCAGCTGCTATACTTGTGGCACCAGGGAGCTGTTTTTC
CASCYTCGTRELFF
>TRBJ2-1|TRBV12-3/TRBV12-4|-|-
TGTGCCAGCAGTTTGGGAGTTTCCTACAATAAGCAGTTCTTC
CASSLGVSYNKQFF
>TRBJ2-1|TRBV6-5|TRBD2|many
TGTGCCGCCGGGGGGGGGTGGAATGAGCAGTTCTTC
CAAGGGWNEQFF
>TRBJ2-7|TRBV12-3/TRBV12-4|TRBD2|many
TGTGCCAGCAGAGGAAGGACTAGCTTTGGCGAGCAGTACTTC
CASRGRTSFGEQYF
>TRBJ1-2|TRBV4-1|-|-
TGCTCCAGCAGCCAGGTCGGGACGAAGGGTGGCTACACCTTC
CSSSQVGTKGGYTF
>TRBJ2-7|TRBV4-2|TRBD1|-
TGTGCCAGCCCGACAGGGGGTCGGGACGAGCAGTACTTC
CASPTGGRDEQYF
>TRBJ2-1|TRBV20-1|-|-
TGCAATGCTAGGGGACCAGACAATGAGCAGTTCTTC
CNARGPDNEQFF
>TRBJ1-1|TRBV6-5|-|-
TGTGTCAGAAGTTCCCCCCTTCACGAAGCTTTCTTT
CVRSSPLHEAFF
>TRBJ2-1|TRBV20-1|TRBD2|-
TGCACTGCTAGAGATCAACGGACTAGTTACGAGCAGTTCTTC
CTARDQRTSYEQFF
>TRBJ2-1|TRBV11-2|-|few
TGTGCCAGCAGCTTAAATCCGGCAGCCTCCGGGCAGTTCTTC
CASSLNPAASGQFF
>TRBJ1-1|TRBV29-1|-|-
TGCAACTTAAAAGAGGGGAGAACTGAAGCTTTTTTT
CNLKEGRTEAFF
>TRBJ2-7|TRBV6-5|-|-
TGTACCAGCAGTTACTCGAAACCCGAAGAGATAGGGCCGATGAAGCAGTACTTC
CTSSYSKPEEIGPMKQYF
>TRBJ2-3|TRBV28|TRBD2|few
TGTGCCACCGTACTAGCGGCCCCCCTCGGGGATACGCAGTATTTT
CATVLAAPLGDTQYF
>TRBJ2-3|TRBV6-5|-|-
TGTGCCAGCAGGGAAGAGGGCCTCACATATACACAGTATTTT
CASREEGLTYTQYF
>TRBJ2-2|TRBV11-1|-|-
TGTGCCAGCAGCAATACTAGTAGCACCTGGGAGCTGTCTTTT
CASSNTSSTWELSF
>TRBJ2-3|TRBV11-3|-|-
TGTGCCAGCAGCTTCGGGGGAACCTCTAGTATAAATACGCGGTATTTT
CASSFGGTSSINTRYF
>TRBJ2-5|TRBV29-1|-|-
TGCAGCGTTGAAACATGTGTACAAGAGACTCGGTACTTC
CSVETCVQETRYF
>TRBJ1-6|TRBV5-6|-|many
TGTGCCAGCAGCCATAACTGGTATAATTCACCCCTCCACTTT
CASSHNWYNSPLHF
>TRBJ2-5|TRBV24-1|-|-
TGTGCCACCAGTGATTGGGTTCAGGGGCGGGAGACCCAGCACTTC
CATSDWVQGRETQHF
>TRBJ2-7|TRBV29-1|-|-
TGCAGCGTTGAAGGACACGGACGGAGAGGGCCCCACGTGCAGTACTTC
CSVEGHGRRGPHVQYF
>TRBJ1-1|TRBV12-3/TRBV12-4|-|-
TGTACCAGCAGCCTATCCATGAGTACTGAAGCTTTGTTT
CTSSLSMSTEALF
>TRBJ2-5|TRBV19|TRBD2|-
TGTGCCAGTAGTATCACTAGCGAAGAGACCCAGTACTTC
CASSITSEETQYF
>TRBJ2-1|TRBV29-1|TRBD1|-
TGCAGTGGTACTACAGGGGATGAGCAGTTCTTC
CSGTTGDEQFF
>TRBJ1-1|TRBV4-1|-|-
TGCGCCAGCAACCAAGGTTCGTTCACTGAAACTTTCTTT
CASNQGSFTETFF
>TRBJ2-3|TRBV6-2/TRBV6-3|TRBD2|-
TGTGCCAGGGGTCATAGCGGGAGGGTCACAGATACGCAGTATTTT
CARGHSGRVTDTQYF
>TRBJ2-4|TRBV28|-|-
TGTGACAGCAGTTTATACCCCTTAGCCAAAAACCTTCAGTACTTC
CDSSLYPLAKNLQYF
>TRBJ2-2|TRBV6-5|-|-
TGTGCCATTCGGCTTCAGGCTGACACCGGGGAGCTGTTTTTT
CAIRLQADTGELFF
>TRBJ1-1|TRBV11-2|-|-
TGTGCCACCATGATGGGCTCGAACAGGGATACTGAAGCTTTCTTT
CATMMGSNRDTEAFF
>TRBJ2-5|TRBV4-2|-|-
TGTGCCAGCTGCCAACAAAGGGGGAGCAGTGAGACCCAGTACTTC
CASCQQRGSSETQYF
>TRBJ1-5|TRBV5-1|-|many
TGCGCCAGCAGCTTGGGGGGCCTGAATCAGCCCCAGCATTTT
CASSLGGLNQPQHF
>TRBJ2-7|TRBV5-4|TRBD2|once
TGTGCCAGCAGCTTGGGGACTAGCAGCTCCTACGAGCAGTACTTC
CASSLGTSSSYEQYF
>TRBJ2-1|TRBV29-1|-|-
TGCGGCGTTGACCCTTACGCCGGGAGCTCGGTCGAGCAGTTCTTC
CGVDPYAGSSVEQFF
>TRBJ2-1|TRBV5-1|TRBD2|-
TGCGCCAGCAACTCGGTGGGTAATAAGCGGGGGAGCTCCTACAATGAGCAATTCTTC
CASNSVGNKRGSSYNEQFF
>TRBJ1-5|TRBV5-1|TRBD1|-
TGCGCTAGCAACCGGACAGGGCGTGAGGATCAGCCCCAGCATTTT
CASNRTGREDQPQHF
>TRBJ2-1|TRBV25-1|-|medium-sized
TGTGCCAGCAGTAAAGGGGTGGAGCAGTTCTTC
CASSKGVEQFF
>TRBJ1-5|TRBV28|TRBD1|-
TGTGCCAGCAGTACGCCCAGGGGGCCCCACCATTTT
CASSTPRGPHHF
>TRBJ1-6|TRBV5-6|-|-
TGTGACAGCGGCTTGGGGCAGGGGAATGGATCACCCCTCCACTTT
CDSGLGQGNGSPLHF
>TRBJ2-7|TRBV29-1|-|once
-
CNVVGRGAESYELYF
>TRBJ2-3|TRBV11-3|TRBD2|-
TGTGCCAGGAACTTCGGACTAGCAGATTGCACAGATACGCAGTATTTT
CARNFGLADCTDTQYF
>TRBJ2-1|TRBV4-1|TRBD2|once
TGCGCCAGTAGCCAACTAGCGGACTCCTTCAATGAGCAGTTCTTC
CASSQLADSFNEQFF
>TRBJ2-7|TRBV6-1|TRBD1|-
TGTGCCAGCAGGGTCACCATAACAGACAGGGGGGGGAACTACGTGCAGTACTTC
CASRVTITDRGGNYVQYF